This TCR beta chain was sequenced for a study of CXCR3 chemokines and chemotherapy response in bladder cancer. This clonotype was counted many times. TCRdb re-analysed the PCR reads in MiXCR, keeping a single row per CDR3 protein. The table includes roughly 5,000 distinct CDR3 sequences, roughly 14% detected once. The CDR3 loop spans 16 amino acids. V was pared by 5 bases and J by 2 bases, with 3 bases of the junction left unmatched. CDR1 MNHEY and CDR2 SMNVEV come from the germline V gene (reference sequence). This specimen was acquired from a patient whose treatment included neoadjuvant chemotherapy. The sequence came from a human donor with bladder cancer that responded to neoadjuvant chemotherapy. The V and J genes are TRBV27 and TRBJ2-3, with 14 bases lining up with TRBD2. The CDR3 DNA is TGTGCCAGCAGTCGACTAGCGGGAGGGTTCACAGATACGCAGTATTTT. Encoded protein: CASSRLAGGFTDTQYF.